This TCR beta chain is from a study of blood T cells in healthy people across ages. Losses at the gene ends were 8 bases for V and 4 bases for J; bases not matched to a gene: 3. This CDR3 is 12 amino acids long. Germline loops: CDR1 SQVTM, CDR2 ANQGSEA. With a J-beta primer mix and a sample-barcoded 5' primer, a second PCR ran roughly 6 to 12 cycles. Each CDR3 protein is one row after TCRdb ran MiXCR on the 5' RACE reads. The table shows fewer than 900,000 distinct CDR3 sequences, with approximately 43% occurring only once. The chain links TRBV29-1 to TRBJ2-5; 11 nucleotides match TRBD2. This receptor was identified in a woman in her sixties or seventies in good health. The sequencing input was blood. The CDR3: CSISGGGETQYF. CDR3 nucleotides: TGCAGCATTAGCGGGGGGGGAGAGACCCAGTACTTC. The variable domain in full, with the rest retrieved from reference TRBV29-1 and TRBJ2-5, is SAVISQKPSRDICQRGTSLTIQCQVDSQVTMMFWYRQQPGQSLTLIATANQGSEATYESGFVIDKFPISRPNLTFSTLTVSNMSPEDSSIYLCSISGGGETQYFGPGTRLLVL.